Below, 19 T cell receptor beta chains from the same sample are listed, as sequenced in a study of blood T cell repertoires in COVID-19. Produced via immunoSEQ multiplex PCR; TCRdb's table is partial and in-frame only. Here the sample spans about 100,000 clones, 80% being singletons. Material: peripheral blood. All receptors derive from a man between 65 and 80 years old with active or convalescent COVID-19.

The V and J genes are TRBV18 and TRBJ2-5; 9 positions agree with TRBD1. The ends lost 3 bases at V and 7 bases at J; junction bases unmatched: 6. This CDR3 is built from 14 residues. Germline values: CDR1 KGHSH, CDR2 LQKENI. CDR3 loop: CASSPGQGRGTQYF. CDR3 DNA sequence: TGTGCCAGCTCACCCGGACAGGGGCGGGGGACCCAGTACTTC. The full variable domain, with the rest looked up from reference TRBV18 and TRBJ2-5, is NAGVMQNPRHLVRRRGQEARLRCSPMKGHSHVYWYRQLPEEGLKFMVYLQKENIIDESGMPKERFSAEFPKEGPSILRIQQVVRGDSAAYFCASSPGQGRGTQYFGPGTRLLVL.

This rearrangement joins TRBV4-3 to TRBJ2-3; D perhaps matches TRBD1 (5 bases). V dropped 5 bases and J dropped 0 bases, with 6 bases sitting between them. Per the germline V gene, CDR1 is LGHNA and CDR2 is YSLEER. The CDR3 covers 13 residues. The CDR3 bases are TGCGCCAGCAGCAGGGGTAGCACAGATACGCAGTATTTT. This translates into CASSRGSTDTQYF.

This clone appeared a single time. CDR3 residues: CASSFGGAGRANEKLFF. The DNA of the CDR3 is TGTGCCAGCAGCTTCGGGGGGGCAGGGAGGGCTAATGAAAAACTGTTTTTT. The chain carries TRBV7-2 and TRBJ1-4; maybe TRBD1 (6 bases). The V gene lost 3 bases and the J gene lost 3 bases, with 17 bases spanning the gap. The germline CDR1 and CDR2 sequences are SGHTA and FQGNSA. The CDR3 runs 17 residues.

This chain links TRBV4-2 with TRBJ1-4, with unresolved D. The germline gives CDR1 LGHNA, CDR2 YNFKEQ. CDR3 length: 14 residues. V dropped 1 base and J dropped 8 bases, with 11 bases sitting between them. CDR3 sequence reads: CASSQGQVGEKLFF. The CDR3 coding sequence is TGTGCCAGCAGCCAAGGGCAGGTTGGGGAAAAACTGTTTTTT.

The chain employs TRBV27 and TRBJ2-6; D call uncertain. This CDR3 region has 13 residues. Germline values: CDR1 MNHEY, CDR2 SMNVEV (reference sequence). Trimming pared 8 bases from V and 1 base from J, leaving 6 bases between. The CDR3 loop is CASQLSGANVLTF. The CDR3 bases are TGTGCCAGCCAACTTTCTGGGGCCAACGTCCTGACTTTC.

This clone was picked up one time. This chain uses TRBV7-6 with TRBJ2-1; the D gene is possibly TRBD1 (5 bases). From germline, CDR1 is SGHVS and CDR2 FNYEAQ. CDR3 size: 15 residues. Trimming removed 8 bases at V and 0 bases at J, with 14 bases between. The CDR3: CASGSLRGSYNEQFF. The CDR3 nucleotides read TGTGCCAGCGGATCCCTTAGGGGCTCCTACAATGAGCAGTTCTTC.

The chain joins TRBV7-8 to TRBJ1-1; D perhaps matches TRBD1 (6 bases). Trimming pared 5 bases from V and 4 bases from J, leaving 14 bases between. Germline assignment: CDR1 SGHVS and CDR2 FQNEAQ. This CDR3 has 14 amino acids. DNA for the CDR3: TGTGCCAGCAGCATAGGGGGAGTGGGCACTGAAGCTTTCTTT. Translation: CASSIGGVGTEAFF. Supplemented by reference TRBV7-8 and TRBJ1-1, the full variable domain reads GAGVSQSPRYKVAKRGQDVALRCDPISGHVSLFWYQQALGQGPEFLTYFQNEAQLDKSGLPSDRFFAERPEGSVSTLKIQRTQQEDSAVYLCASSIGGVGTEAFFGQGTRLTVV.

V is TRBV7-9 and J is TRBJ2-2; 7 nucleotides align to TRBD2. Germline V gene data show CDR1 as SEHNR and CDR2 as FQNEAQ (reference sequence). This CDR3 spans 18 amino acids. Germline trimming cut 5 bases from V and 0 bases from J; bases unmatched to any gene: 12. The CDR3 bases are TGTGCCAGCAGCACCACCCCCCGGGGGGACGCGAACACCGGGGAGCTGTTTTTT. Encoded protein: CASSTTPRGDANTGELFF.

The chain has TRBV7-6 and TRBJ2-3, with 15 bases matching TRBD2. J gave up 3 bases and V 2 bases, and 6 bases lay outside the gene matches. The CDR3 covers 18 residues. Per germline, CDR1 SGHVS and CDR2 FNYEAQ. CDR3 residues: CASSLTGLAGGPTDTQYF. The CDR3 DNA is TGTGCCAGCAGCTTAACAGGACTAGCGGGAGGGCCGACAGATACGCAGTATTTT.

This clone appeared a few times. The chain employs TRBV28 and TRBJ1-1, with 9 nucleotides matching TRBD1. Germline CDR1 reads MDHEN; CDR2 reads SYDVKM. The trim removed 9 bases at V and 1 base at J, leaving 9 bases unmatched. The CDR3 has 15 amino acids. DNA for the CDR3: TGTGCCAGTCCCCCGGGACAGGGATCGAACACTGAAGCTTTCTTT. Its translation: CASPPGQGSNTEAFF.

This clone was counted a single time. The rearrangement links TRBV5-5 to TRBJ2-6, with D perhaps TRBD1 (5 bases). Trimming stripped 0 bases from V and 1 base from J, with 5 bases between. The CDR3 runs 15 residues. Germline V lookup: CDR1 SGHKS, CDR2 YYEKEE (reference sequence). CDR3 nucleotide sequence: TGTGCCAGCAGCTTGGCAGGGTCTGGGGCCAACGTCCTGACTTTC. This translates into CASSLAGSGANVLTF.

The CDR3 DNA is TGTGCCAGCAGTGGGGTAGCGGGGAATGGGGCCTACGAGCAGTACTTC. Translated, it gives CASSGVAGNGAYEQYF. The V call is TRBV25-1, the J call TRBJ2-7; 8 nucleotides match TRBD2. Germline V gives CDR1 MGHDK, CDR2 SYGVNS. The length of the CDR3 is 16 residues. Unmatched junction bases numbered 10, after V lost 4 bases and J lost 2 bases.

V is TRBV7-2 and J is TRBJ2-3; no firm D call. Trimming cost V 3 bases and J 2 bases, with 12 bases left between them. The length of the CDR3 is 15 residues. Germline V gene lookup returns CDR1 SGHTA and CDR2 FQGNSA. The CDR3 DNA is TGTGCCAGCAGCTTGATGACACGGAACACAGATACGCAGTATTTT. Amino acid sequence: CASSLMTRNTDTQYF.

The J gene is TRBJ2-7, the V gene TRBV4-1; the match to TRBD1 covers 7 bases. The CDR3 covers 15 residues. Germline V gene lookup returns CDR1 MGHRA and CDR2 YSYEKL. Germline trimming cut 3 bases from V and 3 bases from J; bases unmatched to any gene: 8. The CDR3 region has the DNA TGCGCCAGCAGCCACCCTACCAGGGGGAGCTACGAGCAGTACTTC. Translating gives CASSHPTRGSYEQYF.

V is TRBV5-1 and J is TRBJ2-2, with 7 bases matching TRBD1. The CDR3 covers 16 residues. V dropped 2 bases and J dropped 3; count of bases not matched to a gene: 7. CDR1 is SGHRS and CDR2 is YFSETQ in the germline V gene. The DNA of the CDR3 is TGCGCCAGCAGCTTTTTCGACAGGGTGGACACCGGGGAGCTGTTTTTT. The encoded protein is CASSFFDRVDTGELFF.

The genes are TRBV19 and TRBJ1-4, with 12 bases lining up with TRBD1. Germline assignment: CDR1 LNHDA and CDR2 SQIVND (reference sequence). With V trimmed by 5 bases and J by 6 bases, 7 bases remained unmatched. The length of the CDR3 is 16 residues. CDR3 residues: CASSSGQGALYEKLFF. DNA of the CDR3: TGTGCCAGTAGTTCGGGACAGGGGGCTCTTTATGAAAAACTGTTTTTT.

This clone has just a few counts. The rearrangement links TRBV7-9 to TRBJ2-5; the match to TRBD1 covers 7 bases. There are 13 residues in the CDR3. The V gene end was trimmed by 3 bases and the J gene end by 6 bases; junction bases not matched to a gene: 4. Germline CDR1 reads SEHNR; CDR2 reads FQNEAQ (reference sequence). As DNA, the CDR3 is TGTGCCAGCAGCTTGGGACAGTCGAAGACCCAGTACTTC. Translated: CASSLGQSKTQYF.

The genes are TRBV27 and TRBJ2-1; 9 nucleotides align to TRBD1. The trim removed 4 bases at V and 9 bases at J, leaving 7 bases unmatched. Germline V gene sequence: CDR1 MNHEY, CDR2 SMNVEV (reference sequence). This CDR3 region has 14 residues. Here the CDR3 reads CASSWVTGGGEQFF. CDR3 nucleotides: TGTGCCAGCAGTTGGGTGACAGGGGGGGGTGAGCAGTTCTTC.

The chain has TRBV28 and TRBJ1-1; TRBD1 agrees at 7 bases. The CDR3 is 13 residues long. Germline-derived CDR1 and CDR2 are MDHEN and SYDVKM. The V and J ends lost 6 bases and 5 bases, in that order; junction bases with no gene match: 6. The CDR3: CASSAQGVTEAFF. The CDR3 nucleotides read TGTGCCAGCAGCGCGCAGGGGGTAACTGAAGCTTTCTTT.